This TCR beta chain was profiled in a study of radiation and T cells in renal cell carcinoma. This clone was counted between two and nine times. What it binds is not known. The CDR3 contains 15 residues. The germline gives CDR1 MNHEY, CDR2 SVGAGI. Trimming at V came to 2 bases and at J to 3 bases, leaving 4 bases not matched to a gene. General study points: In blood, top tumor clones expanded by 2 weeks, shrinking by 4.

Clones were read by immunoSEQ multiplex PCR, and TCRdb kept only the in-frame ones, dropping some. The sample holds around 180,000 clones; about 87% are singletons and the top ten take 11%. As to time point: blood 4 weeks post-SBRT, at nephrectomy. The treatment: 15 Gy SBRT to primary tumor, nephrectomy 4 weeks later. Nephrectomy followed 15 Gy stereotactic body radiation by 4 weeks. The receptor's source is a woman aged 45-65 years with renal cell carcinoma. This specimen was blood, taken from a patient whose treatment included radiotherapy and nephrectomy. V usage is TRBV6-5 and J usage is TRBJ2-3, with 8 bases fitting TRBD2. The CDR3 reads CASSYVGGGTDTQYF. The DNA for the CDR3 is TGTGCCAGCAGTTACGTGGGCGGGGGGACAGATACGCAGTATTTT.